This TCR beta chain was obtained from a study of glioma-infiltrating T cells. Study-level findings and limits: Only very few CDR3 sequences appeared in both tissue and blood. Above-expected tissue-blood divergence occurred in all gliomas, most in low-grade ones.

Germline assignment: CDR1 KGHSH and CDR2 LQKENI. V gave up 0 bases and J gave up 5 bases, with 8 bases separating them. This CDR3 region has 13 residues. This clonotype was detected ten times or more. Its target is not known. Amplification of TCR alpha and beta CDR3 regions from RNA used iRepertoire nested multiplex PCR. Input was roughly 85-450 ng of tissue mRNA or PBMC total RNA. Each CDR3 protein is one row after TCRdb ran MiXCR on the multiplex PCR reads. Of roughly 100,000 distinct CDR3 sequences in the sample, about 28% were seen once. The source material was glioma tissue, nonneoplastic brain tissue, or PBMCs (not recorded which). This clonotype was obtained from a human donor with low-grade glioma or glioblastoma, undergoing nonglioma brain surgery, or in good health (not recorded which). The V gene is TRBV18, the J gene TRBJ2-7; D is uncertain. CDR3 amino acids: CASSPPVLDEQYF. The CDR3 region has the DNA TGTGCCAGCTCACCACCAGTCCTGGACGAGCAGTACTTC.